The source of this T cell receptor (beta chain) is a study of graft-versus-host responses after intestinal transplantation. Across the whole study: Multivisceral, liver-intestinal, or isolated intestinal transplants were given to recipients.

Worth noting for this clone: The antigen is not known.

Measured with immunoSEQ multiplex PCR; TCRdb has only the in-frame clones, and not every one. The table records more than 70,000 clones, roughly 80% of them present only once. Whole-study results and caveats: GvH clones were identified in recipient marrow, with some first appearing in ileum or blood. Allograft graft-versus-host to host-versus-graft clonal ratios ran high in patients with graft-donor T cell macrochimerism. With peak circulating GvH clone levels came an association with early post-transplant HvG declines.

The CDR3 consists of 17 residues. From germline, CDR1 is SGHRS and CDR2 YFSETQ. V trimming: 2 bases; J trimming: 7 bases; junction bases outside the gene matches: 13. The sequencing here drew on unstimulated CD4+ T cells sorted from spleen or lymph node cells, taken before intestinal transplant. The chain links TRBV5-1 to TRBJ2-1, with 9 bases matching TRBD2. The TCR comes from a human donor who received an intestinal transplant. The CDR3 DNA sequence: TGCGCCAGCAGCTTAACTACCGGGACTAGCTCCTTAAATGAGCAGTTCTTC. Protein: CASSLTTGTSSLNEQFF.